Sequencing of this T cell receptor (beta chain) was carried out in a study of blood T cell repertoires in COVID-19. Turning to the study itself: The United States, Italy and Spain were the sources of the acute and convalescent COVID-19 samples. Sample material is recorded as cDNA or gDNA derived from T cells, B-cell-depleted T cells, or PBMCs.

The CDR3 contains 11 residues. Deletions cut 10 bases from V and 13 bases from J, with 16 bases between. Germline V gene lookup returns CDR1 MDHEN and CDR2 SYDVKM. TCRdb's table, derived via immunoSEQ multiplex PCR, lists solely in-frame clones and lacks some. In the table there are about 250,000 clones, about four fifths of which are singletons. This sequence joins TRBV28 and TRBJ1-4; D is possibly TRBD1 (5 bases). This TCR derives from a man older than 75 with acute or convalescent COVID-19. Sequencing input: peripheral blood. CDR3 DNA: TGTGCCACTGGGAAGGGGAGGGGACTGTTTTTT. It translates to CATGKGRGLFF. Full variable domain (rest looked up from reference TRBV28 and TRBJ1-4): DVKVTQSSRYLVKRTGEKVFLECVQDMDHENMFWYRQDPGLGLRLIYFSYDVKMKEKGDIPEGYSVSREKKERFSLILESASTNQTSMYLCATGKGRGLFFGSGTQLSVL.